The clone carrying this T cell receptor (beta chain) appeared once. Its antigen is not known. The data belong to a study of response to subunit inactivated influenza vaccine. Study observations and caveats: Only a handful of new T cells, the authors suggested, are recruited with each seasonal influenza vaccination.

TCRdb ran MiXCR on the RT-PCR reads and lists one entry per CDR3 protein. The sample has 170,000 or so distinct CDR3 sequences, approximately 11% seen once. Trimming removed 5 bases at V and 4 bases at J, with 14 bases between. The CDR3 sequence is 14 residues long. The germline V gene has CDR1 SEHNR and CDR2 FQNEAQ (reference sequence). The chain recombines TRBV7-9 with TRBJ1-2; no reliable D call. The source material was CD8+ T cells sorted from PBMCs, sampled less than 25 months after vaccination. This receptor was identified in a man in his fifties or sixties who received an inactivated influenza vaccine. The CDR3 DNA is TGTGCCAGCAGCATGGTCACCAGAGGCTATGGCTACACCTTC. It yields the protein CASSMVTRGYGYTF. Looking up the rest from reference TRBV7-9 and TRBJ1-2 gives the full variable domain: DTGVSQNPRHKITKRGQNVTFRCDPISEHNRLYWYRQTLGQGPEFLTYFQNEAQLEKSRLLSDRFSAERPKGSFSTLEIQRTEQGDSAMYLCASSMVTRGYGYTFGSGTRLTVV.